This T cell receptor beta chain was recorded in a study of T-cell memory formation after mild COVID-19. Looked up from germline, CDR1 is SGDLS and CDR2 is YYNGEE. Trimming shortened V by 0 bases and J by 0 bases, and 18 bases separated the two germline ends. CDR3 length equals 18 residues. Using its own MiXCR run on the 5' RACE reads, TCRdb lists one record per CDR3 protein. The data contain around 130,000 distinct CDR3 sequences, 16% of them seen just once; the ten biggest clones take up over 11%. The receptor was derived from an adult woman who had mild COVID-19 (a few samples of this study predate the infection). Cell type and time point are not known. V usage is TRBV9 and J usage is TRBJ1-1; D may be TRBD1 (5 bases). The sequencing input was PBMCs or a T cell subset sorted from them (not recorded which). The CDR3 DNA follows: TGTGCCAGCAGCGTAGTGCCTTCATTGCGGGGGATGAACACTGAAGCTTTCTTT. It codes for CASSVVPSLRGMNTEAFF.